The clone carrying this T cell receptor (beta chain) was observed a few times. The antigen is not known. This sample was included in a study of T-cell memory formation after mild COVID-19. MiXCR was run by TCRdb on the 5' RACE reads, yielding one entry per CDR3 protein. Here the sample spans 500,000 to 550,000 distinct CDR3 sequences, roughly 20% being singletons. The CDR3 consists of 13 residues. V lost 1 base to trimming and J lost 8 bases, with 11 bases between them. Germline CDR1 and CDR2: MGHDK and SYGVNS. Regarding the study as a whole: The appearance of some responding clones in pre-infection memory suggested that cross-reactive memory joined. Among clones peaking at day 37 in the second wave, SARS-CoV-2 specificity remained unconfirmed.

Source material: PBMCs or a T cell subset sorted from them (not recorded which). This TCR was recovered from an adult woman who had mild COVID-19 (a few samples of this study predate the infection). Cell type and time point are not known. J is TRBJ1-2 and V is TRBV25-1; D is undetermined. For the CDR3, the DNA is TGTGCCAGCAGTGAATTCGCTGTGCACGGCTACACCTTC. Translation gives CASSEFAVHGYTF.